What follows describes a single T cell receptor beta chain. This receptor's antigen is unknown. Nothing much larger sits one base from this clone, and base qualities are not available. This sample stems from a study of shared clonotypes between healthy human individuals (dated by TCRdb to the early 2020s). With respect to the entire study: The cohort comprised a couple of women and a few men aged 18 to 49 years. For each donor, CD4 naive and CD4 memory were each given three plates, CD8 naive was given two plates, and CD8 memory was given one plate. Blood TCR repertoires of roughly 5 healthy adults were deeply sequenced to estimate repertoire size and the extent of clonotype sharing between individuals. Different laboratories and diverse techniques were used to prepare libraries and sequence TCR repertoires, to increase sequencing depth and limit assay-specific biases. Per donor, leukapheresis produced somewhere between about 0.9 and 9 billion PBMCs.

Beyond this particular receptor, the publication reports: Sampling was restricted to blood, and TCR repertoires in tissues likely differ from the TCR repertoires found in blood. Pairwise subsampling led to the expectation that sequencing depth would affect the degree of clonotype sharing among donors. Because the study included only a small number of donors, the genetic and exposure-history diversity represented was limited. Compared with non-shared clonotypes, the clonotypes found in all four sorted-subset donors had higher generation probabilities. Even with the large sequencing depth, rarefaction of the sorted-subset datasets indicated that sequencing was incomplete. Naive subsets generally had larger estimated clonotype richness than memory subsets. When several donors were compared, the shared fraction of clonotypes was roughly 4.8% for naive CD4, more than 3% for naive CD8, roughly 2.3% for memory CD4, and under 0.5% for memory CD8.

The donors were healthy, HIV-negative adults who had no recently reported acute infections or vaccinations. Every donor was a Caucasian adult living in Nashville, Tennessee, USA. Magnetic negative selection was used to enrich CD4+ T cells, after which naive cells were positively selected on CD45RA and the negative fraction became the memory subset. Blood was obtained by leukapheresis, after which PBMCs were separated by Ficoll-Histopaque density gradient centrifugation and cryopreserved in liquid nitrogen vapor phase. Analytical flow cytometry was used to check the purity and quantity of every magnetically sorted T cell population. From each sorted fraction, genomic DNA was isolated and quantified by UV absorbance on a Nanodrop 2000c. Using the deep immunoSEQ assay, TCR CDR3 regions were amplified from genomic DNA by multiplex PCR. Genomic DNA extracted from each cell subset was distributed evenly over all wells of several immunoSEQ 96-well plates, and each plate served as one replicate. For sorted subsets, about 0.2 ug genomic DNA, equal to tens of thousands of T cell genomes, was loaded into each replicate PCR. Purified libraries were quantified with a Qubit 3.0 fluorometer, sized on a Bioanalyzer 2100, and re-quantified with the KAPA Library Quantification kit. A separate single-read 150-cycle Illumina NextSeq 550 flow cell was used to sequence each immunoSEQ 96-well plate. The authors' pipeline ran thus. Because the immunoSEQ output held only junctional sequences and lacked quality scores, the filtering could not match the filtering applied to full-length reads. Sequences were annotated with PyIR, a Python wrapper for IgBLAST v1.9, and V/J genes and CDR3 were assigned using IMGT germline references. Any read was removed if the V/J assignment was weak (E-value above 1e-6), the CDR3 was missing, or the read contained stop codons, out-of-frame junctions, or ambiguous translated residues. V3J clonotypes were defined as sequences sharing an identical inferred V gene, J gene, and CDR3 amino acid sequence. The percentage overlap between two repertoires was calculated by dividing the number of shared unique clonotypes by the size of the smaller repertoire. Richness of each repertoire was evaluated using RTK rarefaction, the Chao1 estimator, and Recon v2.1 estimates of unobserved clonotypes. For all TCRbeta clonotypes obtained by the gDNA method from a few donors, generation probabilities were computed with OLGA. TCRdb took this table from immuneACCESS and kept in-frame rearrangements with V and J called. Such tables lack part of the clones; where checked against another copy, unresolved V genes explain under half of the gap, and the rest is unexplained. V, J and clone size were drawn from that table, and D and trimming were deduced from the DNA. The sample table lists approximately 1,000,000 clones, about 84% of them with a count of one. The ten most abundant clones make up about 0.52% of the sample.

This receptor was taken from a man aged 18 to 29 in good health. Some clones in this sample may be carry-over from other donors' samples. The material sequenced was memory CD4+ T cells from PBMCs. This specimen's cell subset or site label, per the study, means: CD45RA-negative fraction.

This receptor carries the CDR3 CASSVASGASNYGYTF. The DNA sequence follows: TGTGCCAGCAGCGTAGCTTCCGGGGCGTCAAACTATGGCTACACCTTC. The chain employs TRBV9 and TRBJ1-2; a tentative D match to TRBD1 spans 5 bases. The germline V gene provides CDR1 SGDLS and CDR2 YYNGEE. V is shortened by 0 bases, J by 2 bases, and the region joining them spans 14 bases. There are 16 amino acids in the CDR3, from cysteine to phenylalanine inclusive. Here the CDR3 DNA is all that survives: 48 bases in frame from base 1.